The table lists the clone carrying this T cell receptor beta chain with many counts. Its antigen is as yet unknown. The record originates from a study of neurological immune-mediated disorders. With 10-nucleotide random UMIs, 5'RACE was used to make the cDNA. TCRdb used MiXCR to reprocess the 5' RACE reads, holding one entry per CDR3 protein. The data show about 70,000 distinct CDR3 sequences, roughly 4.5% seen once. Study-wide results and limits: HTLV-1-associated myelopathy led in TCR clonal expansion, while multiple sclerosis ranked lowest, below healthy controls.

Germline CDR1 reads DFQATT; CDR2 reads SNEGSKA (reference sequence). This CDR3 has 12 residues. V shed 6 bases and J shed 5 bases, with 12 bases lying between them. The chain employs TRBV20-1 and TRBJ2-3; the D gene is possibly TRBD2 (5 bases). Input material: PBMCs. The receptor's source is an older woman with multiple sclerosis. The DNA for the CDR3 is TGCAGTGCCCTCAAGGCGGGAGATACGCAGTATTTT. Translation: CSALKAGDTQYF.